This T cell receptor (beta chain) was profiled in a study of early T cells in non-severe SARS-CoV-2 infection. Overall study: It was bulk RNA from unsorted whole blood that was sequenced, and the chains were unpaired. Study-level results: Matching with VDJdb favored anti-spike CD8 responses (missing private and CD4 specificities).

In regard to this clonotype: What it recognizes is unknown.

Germline CDR1 reads MDHEN; CDR2 reads SYDVKM. The CDR3 has 14 amino acids. V dropped 5 bases and J dropped 4; count of bases not matched to a gene: 5. The TCR library protocol attached unique molecular identifiers to the individual cDNA molecules. From the 5' RACE reads, TCRdb called clonotypes with MiXCR, one entry per CDR3 protein. Of about 64,000 distinct CDR3 sequences in the sample, more than 15% are singletons; the top ten hold almost 9%. The material was whole blood, obtained at baseline. The chain links TRBV28 to TRBJ2-5, with 9 positions matching TRBD2. The TCR sequence derives from an adult who was a healthcare worker with PCR-confirmed SARS-CoV-2 infection or an uninfected control (not recorded which). CDR3 in DNA: TGTGCCAGCAGTGAGCTAGCGGGAATAGAGACCCAGTACTTC. Protein product: CASSELAGIETQYF.